This T cell receptor (beta chain) derives from a study of blood T cells in healthy people across ages. At the level of the study: About one barcoded TCR beta cDNA was captured per two T cells.

Combining a sample-barcoded 5' primer with a J-beta primer mix, a second PCR ran for 7 to 11 cycles. TCRdb processed the 5' RACE reads anew with MiXCR; each CDR3 protein has one entry. The table shows about 730,000 distinct CDR3 sequences, with about 42% occurring only once. The CDR3 is 12 residues long. V was shortened by 5 bases and J by 8 bases, with 10 bases between the two germline ends. Germline V gene data show CDR1 as SGHTA and CDR2 as FQGNSA. The sample was blood. The source of this sequence is a woman in her sixties in good health. V usage is TRBV7-2 and J usage is TRBJ2-1; TRBD2 is a possible D gene (6 bases). For the CDR3, the DNA is TGTGCCAGCAGCCGGGACTTGGATGAGCAGTTCTTC. Its protein is CASSRDLDEQFF. The full variable domain, completed using reference TRBV7-2 and TRBJ2-1, is GAGVSQSPSNKVTEKGKDVELRCDPISGHTALYWYRQSLGQGLEFLIYFQGNSAPDKSGLPSDRFSAERTGGSVSTLTIQRTQQEDSAVYLCASSRDLDEQFFGPGTRLTVL.